This T cell receptor beta chain was captured in a study of CD8 T cells in Susac syndrome. CDR1 is LNHDA, CDR2 SQIVND, per germline (reference sequence). The ends were cut back, 8 bases at V and 2 bases at J, with 13 bases in the middle. CDR3 size: 13 residues. An input of about 0.5 to 1 ug of RNA was subjected to reverse transcription using random hexamers. TCRdb re-called the immunoSEQ multiplex PCR reads with MiXCR, one entry per CDR3 protein. Here the sample spans 75,000 to 80,000 distinct CDR3 sequences, around 94% being singletons. Source material: CD8+ T cells from PBMCs. This clonotype originated in a human donor with Susac syndrome. The chain carries TRBV19 and TRBJ2-7; D assignment may be TRBD1 or TRBD2 (5 bases each). CDR3 amino acids: CASSAGAAYEQYF. The CDR3, as DNA: TGTGCCAGTTCAGCCGGGGCAGCCTACGAGCAGTACTTC. Together with reference TRBV19 and TRBJ2-7, the CDR3 gives the full variable domain: DGGITQSPKYLFRKEGQNVTLSCEQNLNHDAMYWYRQDPGQGLRLIYYSQIVNDFQKGDIAEGYSVSREKKESFPLTVTSAQKNPTAFYLCASSAGAAYEQYFGPGTRLTVT.